Each of the 20 T cell receptor beta chains below was sequenced from the same sample in a study of blood T cell repertoires in COVID-19 (dated by TCRdb to 2020 to 2021). The library came from the immunoSEQ multiplex PCR assay. TCRdb provides this immuneACCESS table in a form limited to in-frame rearrangements. Some clones are lacking; in checked studies, under half of them reflect an unresolved V gene, and why the rest are absent is not known. The sample data list some 240,000 clones, and around 86% of these were observed just once. The ten largest clones capture 5.2% of the sample. Sequences were obtained from peripheral blood. These receptors were obtained from a woman in her seventies with COVID-19, enrolled during active disease.

This clone was recorded only once. V usage is TRBV9 and J usage is TRBJ2-5; D might be TRBD2 (5 bases). The V gene's germline CDR1 is SGDLS and CDR2 YYNGEE. V dropped 0 bases and J dropped 0 bases, with 9 bases sitting between them. The CDR3 is made up of 15 amino acids. CDR3 sequence (DNA): TGTGCCAGCAGCGTAGGCGTCGGGAACCAAGAGACCCAGTACTTC. Its translation is CASSVGVGNQETQYF.

V is TRBV6-5 and J is TRBJ2-1; 7 bases line up with TRBD2. Germline lookup yields CDR1 MNHEY and CDR2 SVGAGI. V lost 0 bases, J lost 12 bases, and 5 bases stayed unmatched. The CDR3 runs to 13 residues. CDR3 amino acids: CASSYSLPSGQFF. Written as DNA, the CDR3 is TGTGCCAGCAGTTACTCCTTGCCTAGCGGGCAGTTCTTC.

This clone was seen only once. V and J are TRBV11-2 and TRBJ1-1, with a possible D match to TRBD1 (5 bases). Germline lookup yields CDR1 SGHAT and CDR2 FQNNGV. This CDR3 has 15 residues. With 3 bases removed from V and 5 bases from J, the gap between germline ends came to 16 bases. The CDR3 sequence is CASSFGGGLGTEAFF. The CDR3 nucleotides read TGTGCCAGCAGCTTCGGGGGAGGGCTTGGGACTGAAGCTTTCTTT.

V gene TRBV19 combines with J gene TRBJ2-7; D possibly corresponds to TRBD1 (5 bases). CDR1 is LNHDA, CDR2 SQIVND, per germline (reference sequence). The CDR3 has 12 residues. Trimming removed 6 bases from V and 3 bases from J, with 9 bases in between. The CDR3 DNA reads as TGTGCCAGTAGCCCCGGACACTACGAGCAGTACTTC. As protein: CASSPGHYEQYF.

This chain uses TRBV3-1 (or the pseudogene TRBV3-2) with TRBJ1-1; TRBD1 agrees at 8 bases. V lost 5 bases to trimming and J lost 8 bases; unmatched junction nucleotides: 13. The CDR3 is made up of 15 amino acids. Germline lookup yields CDR1 LGHDT and CDR2 YNNKEL (reference sequence). CDR3 nucleotides: TGTGCCAGCAGCTCTTACTCCGGGACAGGAGTCGAAGCTTTCTTT. Its translation is CASSSYSGTGVEAFF.

The chain employs TRBV10-3 and TRBJ2-5, with 7 bases matching TRBD1. CDR1 is ENHRY and CDR2 is SYGVKD in the germline V gene. The CDR3 has 15 residues. With V trimmed by 0 bases and J by 2 bases, 3 bases remained unmatched. In nucleotides, the CDR3 is TGTGCCATCAGTGAGTCAAGGGACAGACAAGAGACCCAGTACTTC. Translating it yields CAISESRDRQETQYF.

V usage is TRBV7-7 and J usage is TRBJ1-1, with D hard to call. CDR1 SSHAT and CDR2 FNYEAQ come from the germline V gene (reference sequence). The CDR3 is 13 amino acids. Trimming stripped 0 bases from V and 3 bases from J, with 5 bases between. The CDR3 spells CASSLAEYTEAFF. CDR3 DNA: TGTGCCAGCAGCTTAGCAGAGTACACTGAAGCTTTCTTT.

The V gene is TRBV5-1, the J gene TRBJ2-2, with 8 bases matching TRBD2. The V gene's germline CDR1 is SGHRS and CDR2 YFSETQ. This CDR3 is built from 16 residues. The J segment lost 3 bases and the V segment lost 2 bases, leaving 6 bases of the junction unmatched. The CDR3 loop is CASSFYGRVDTGELFF. CDR3 nucleotide sequence: TGCGCCAGCAGCTTTTACGGGAGGGTGGACACCGGGGAGCTGTTTTTT.

This clone was found once. This chain links TRBV9 with TRBJ2-1; 10 bases are a match to TRBD1. Germline assignment: CDR1 SGDLS and CDR2 YYNGEE. V lost 1 base, J lost 8 bases, and 6 bases stayed unmatched. The CDR3 covers 15 residues. The CDR3: CASSVSGQGSDEQFF. CDR3 DNA: TGTGCCAGCAGCGTATCGGGACAGGGGTCCGATGAGCAGTTCTTC.

The genes are TRBV7-2 and TRBJ2-3; 9 bases map to TRBD2. Trimming cost V 2 bases and J 2 bases; bases outside gene matches: 5. The germline CDR1 and CDR2 sequences are SGHTA and FQGNSA. This CDR3 has 16 residues. The CDR3 nucleotides read TGTGCCAGCAGCTTACGACTAGCGGAGCCCACAGATACGCAGTATTTT. It codes for CASSLRLAEPTDTQYF.

The gene calls are TRBV3-1 (or the pseudogene TRBV3-2) and TRBJ1-1, with D uncertain. Germline-derived CDR1 and CDR2 are LGHDT and YNNKEL (reference sequence). The V and J ends lost 1 base and 4 bases respectively, with 16 bases between them. The CDR3 loop spans 16 amino acids. The CDR3 loop is CASSQGGGRMGTEAFF. DNA for the CDR3: TGTGCCAGCAGCCAAGGCGGAGGTAGGATGGGCACTGAAGCTTTCTTT.

This chain links TRBV7-9 with TRBJ1-1; 7 bases agree with TRBD1. Per the germline V gene, CDR1 is SEHNR and CDR2 is FQNEAQ (reference sequence). V was clipped by 2 bases and J by 2 bases; unmatched bases: 5. This CDR3 has 15 amino acids. The DNA of the CDR3 is TGTGCCAGCAGCTTACCCGGGACAGTTAACACTGAAGCTTTCTTT. Protein product: CASSLPGTVNTEAFF.

This clone was seen only a few times. V and J are TRBV18 and TRBJ1-5; a possible D gene is TRBD1 (5 bases). This CDR3 spans 13 amino acids. Trimming took 2 bases from V and 6 from J, leaving 8 bases between them. The germline V gene has CDR1 KGHSH and CDR2 LQKENI. Here the CDR3 reads CASSPDSPQPQHF. The CDR3 coding sequence is TGTGCCAGCTCACCAGACAGCCCTCAGCCCCAGCATTTT.

This chain connects TRBV5-1 to TRBJ2-5, with TRBD2 matching 8 bases. This CDR3 is built from 15 residues. The V gene's germline CDR1 is SGHRS and CDR2 YFSETQ. Trimming removed 5 bases from V and 2 bases from J; junction bases left unmatched: 8. In DNA form, the CDR3 reads TGCGCCAGCAGGGCCGTCTCGGGAGGGCAAGAGACCCAGTACTTC. Translation: CASRAVSGGQETQYF. The variable domain in full, with the rest retrieved from reference TRBV5-1 and TRBJ2-5, is KAGVTQTPRYLIKTRGQQVTLSCSPISGHRSVSWYQQTPGQGLQFLFEYFSETQRNKGNFPGRFSGRQFSNSRSEMNVSTLELGDSALYLCASRAVSGGQETQYFGPGTRLLVL.

The CDR3 spells CASSSPTGRNTEAFF. Written as DNA, the CDR3 is TGTGCCAGCAGTTCCCCGACAGGGCGGAACACTGAAGCTTTCTTT. This chain links TRBV28 with TRBJ1-1; the match to TRBD1 covers 7 bases. The germline gives CDR1 MDHEN, CDR2 SYDVKM. V lost 4 bases and J lost 1; bases outside the gene matches: 6. This CDR3 is 15 amino acids long.

The J gene is TRBJ2-1, the V gene TRBV28; 14 nucleotides agree with TRBD2. The CDR3 is made up of 15 amino acids. From germline, CDR1 is MDHEN and CDR2 SYDVKM. V was clipped by 5 bases and J by 10 bases; unmatched bases: 7. In DNA, the CDR3 is TGTGCCAGCAGTCGACTAGCGGGGGGGAATTGGGAGCAGTTCTTC. This gives the protein CASSRLAGGNWEQFF.

The chain recombines TRBV11-3 with TRBJ2-7; 12 bases are a match to TRBD1. This CDR3 is built from 16 residues. J gave up 5 bases and V 3 bases, and 8 bases lay outside the gene matches. Germline assignment: CDR1 SGHNT and CDR2 YENEEA. CDR3 sequence: CASSLGQGAIFDEQYF. CDR3 nucleotide sequence: TGTGCCAGCAGCTTGGGACAGGGGGCGATATTTGACGAGCAGTACTTC.

The chain couples TRBV14 to TRBJ2-2; TRBD1 aligns across 9 bases. Trimming took 4 bases from V and 5 from J; bases not matched to a gene: 8. CDR3 length equals 16 residues. Germline V gene sequence: CDR1 SGHDN, CDR2 FVKESK. This chain's CDR3 is CASSPLGQGRTGELFF. CDR3 DNA: TGTGCCAGCAGCCCCTTGGGACAGGGAAGAACCGGGGAGCTGTTTTTT.

This clone appeared a single time. The chain employs TRBV2 and TRBJ2-2; D is perhaps TRBD1 (5 bases). The V gene lost 5 bases and the J gene lost 7 bases, with 14 bases spanning the gap. Germline CDR1 and CDR2: SNHLY and FYNNEI. The CDR3 is 14 residues long. The CDR3 loop is CASSRTRVGGELFF. The CDR3 nucleotides are TGTGCCAGCAGTCGAACCAGGGTCGGCGGGGAGCTGTTTTTT.

CDR3 DNA sequence: TGCGCCAGCAGCCAAGACGACAGAGAAAAACTGTTTTTT. This translates into CASSQDDREKLFF. This chain uses TRBV4-3 with TRBJ1-4; perhaps TRBD1 as D (5 bases). Germline V gene data show CDR1 as LGHNA and CDR2 as YSLEER. The CDR3 runs to 13 residues. The V gene lost 0 bases and the J gene lost 8 bases, with 7 bases spanning the gap.